The clone carrying this T cell receptor (beta chain) has a count of ten or more. TCRdb used MiXCR to reprocess the RT-PCR reads, holding one entry per CDR3 protein. The table has about 680,000 distinct CDR3 sequences, approximately 15% seen once. The germline gives CDR1 SEHNR, CDR2 FQNEAQ (reference sequence). This CDR3 spans 13 amino acids. The V end was cut by 5 bases, the J end by 4 bases, with 9 bases between. This clonotype was sampled from a female donor in good health, serving as a healthy control. The V and J genes are TRBV7-9 and TRBJ1-5; D not resolved. The source material was memory CD4+ T cells from blood. Written as DNA, the CDR3 is TGTGCCAGCAGCCCAACAGTGAATCAGCCCCAGCATTTT. Its translation: CASSPTVNQPQHF. The full variable domain, completed using reference TRBV7-9 and TRBJ1-5, is DTGVSQNPRHKITKRGQNVTFRCDPISEHNRLYWYRQTLGQGPEFLTYFQNEAQLEKSRLLSDRFSAERPKGSFSTLEIQRTEQGDSAMYLCASSPTVNQPQHFGDGTRLSIL.